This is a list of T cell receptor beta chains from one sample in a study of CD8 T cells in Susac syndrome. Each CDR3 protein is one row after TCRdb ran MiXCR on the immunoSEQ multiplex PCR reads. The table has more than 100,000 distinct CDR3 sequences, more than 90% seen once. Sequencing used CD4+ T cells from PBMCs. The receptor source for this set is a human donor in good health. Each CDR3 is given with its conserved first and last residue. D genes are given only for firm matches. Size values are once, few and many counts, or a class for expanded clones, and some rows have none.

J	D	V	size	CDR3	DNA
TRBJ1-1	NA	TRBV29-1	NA	CSVVRQGTGDTEAFF	TGCAGCGTTGTACGTCAGGGCACCGGAGACACTGAAGCTTTCTTT
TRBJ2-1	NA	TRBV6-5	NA	CASSYQRDSQQFF	TGTGCCAGCAGTTATCAACGGGACTCCCAGCAGTTCTTC
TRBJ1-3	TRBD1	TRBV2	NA	CASSETGVKGNTIYF	TGTGCCAGCAGCGAAACAGGGGTGAAGGGAAACACCATATATTTT
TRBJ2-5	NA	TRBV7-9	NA	CASSSGVETQYF	TGTGCCAGCAGCTCCGGGGTCGAGACCCAGTACTTC
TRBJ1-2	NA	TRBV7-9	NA	CASSLGGRDYGYTF	TGTGCCAGCAGCTTGGGGGGGCGAGACTATGGCTACACCTTC
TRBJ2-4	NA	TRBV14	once	CASSRSAQWGIQYF	TGTGCCAGCAGCCGCTCGGCCCAATGGGGCATTCAGTACTTC
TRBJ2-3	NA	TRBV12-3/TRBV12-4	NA	CASSYPPSTDTQYF	TGTGCCAGCAGTTATCCCCCTAGCACAGATACGCAGTATTTT
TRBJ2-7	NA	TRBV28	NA	CASRSGRGEYEQYF	TGTGCCAGCAGATCGGGACGGGGAGAATACGAGCAGTACTTC
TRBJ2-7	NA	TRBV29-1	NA	CSVEGQGYEQYF	TGCAGCGTTGAAGGCCAGGGGTACGAGCAGTACTTC
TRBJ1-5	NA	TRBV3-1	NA	CASSRGGGNNQPQHF	TGTGCCAGCAGCCGGGGTGGGGGGAACAATCAGCCCCAGCATTTT
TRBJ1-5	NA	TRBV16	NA	CASSQDRSNQPQHF	TGTGCCAGCAGTCAAGACCGCTCCAATCAGCCCCAGCATTTT
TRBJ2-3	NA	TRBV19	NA	CASTQDHSADTQYF	TGTGCCAGTACCCAAGACCACTCAGCAGATACGCAGTATTTT
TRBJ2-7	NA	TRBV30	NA	CAWTRSYEQYF	TGTGCCTGGACTCGGAGTTACGAGCAGTACTTC
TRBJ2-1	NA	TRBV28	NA	CASSSLYNEQFF	TGTGCCAGCAGTTCCCTCTACAATGAGCAGTTCTTC
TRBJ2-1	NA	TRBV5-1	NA	CASSLEPEISNEQFF	TGCGCCAGCAGCTTGGAGCCAGAAATCTCCAATGAGCAGTTCTTC
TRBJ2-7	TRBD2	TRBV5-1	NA	CASSLGDYGRYEQYF	TGCGCCAGCAGCTTGGGGGACTACGGACGCTACGAGCAGTACTTC
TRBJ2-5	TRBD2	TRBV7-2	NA	CASSRTSGRGRATQYF	TGTGCCAGCAGCCGGACTAGCGGGAGGGGCCGGGCGACCCAGTACTTC
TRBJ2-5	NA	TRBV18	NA	CASSPTRQETQYF	TGTGCCAGCTCGCCTACAAGGCAAGAGACCCAGTACTTC
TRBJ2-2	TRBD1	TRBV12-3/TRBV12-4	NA	CASSHTTGSWAGELFF	TGTGCCAGCAGCCACACGACAGGGTCGTGGGCCGGGGAGCTGTTTTTT
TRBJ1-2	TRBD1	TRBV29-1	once	CSVTRQGARGYTF	TGCAGCGTGACCCGACAGGGGGCTCGCGGCTACACCTTC
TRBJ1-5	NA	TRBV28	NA	CASFPGGANQPQHF	TGTGCCAGCTTCCCCGGGGGGGCGAATCAGCCCCAGCATTTT
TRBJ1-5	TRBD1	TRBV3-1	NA	CASSQKQGAQPQHF	TGTGCCAGCAGCCAAAAACAGGGGGCTCAGCCCCAGCATTTT
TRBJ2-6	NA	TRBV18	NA	CASSPGRISGANVLTF	TGTGCCAGCTCACCCGGACGGATCTCTGGGGCCAACGTCCTGACTTTC
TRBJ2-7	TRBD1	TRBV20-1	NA	CSATWTGRYEQYF	TGCAGTGCTACGTGGACAGGGCGGTACGAGCAGTACTTC
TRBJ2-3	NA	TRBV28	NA	CASSLFGPADTQYF	TGTGCCAGCAGTTTATTTGGGCCCGCGGATACGCAGTATTTT
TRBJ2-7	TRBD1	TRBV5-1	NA	CASSKTGGNYEQYF	TGCGCCAGCAGCAAGACAGGGGGGAACTACGAGCAGTACTTC
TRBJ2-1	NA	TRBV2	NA	CASSVGGTIHEQFF	TGTGCCAGCAGTGTAGGGGGGACCATACATGAGCAGTTCTTC
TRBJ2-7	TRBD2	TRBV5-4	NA	CASGTSGNTYEQYF	TGTGCCTCCGGGACTAGCGGGAATACCTACGAGCAGTACTTC
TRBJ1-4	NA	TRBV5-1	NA	CASSLAANEKLFF	TGCGCCAGCAGCTTGGCCGCTAATGAAAAACTGTTTTTT
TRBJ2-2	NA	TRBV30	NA	CAWSVFQNTGELFF	TGTGCCTGGAGTGTGTTCCAGAACACCGGGGAGCTGTTTTTT
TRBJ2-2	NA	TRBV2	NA	CASSITGELFF	TGTGCCAGCAGTATAACCGGGGAGCTGTTTTTT
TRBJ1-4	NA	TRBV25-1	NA	CASSGTTNNEKLFF	TGTGCCAGCAGTGGGACAACGAATAATGAAAAACTGTTTTTT